This T cell receptor beta chain was identified during a study of regulatory T cells (dated by TCRdb to 2016 to 2019). In the study overall: Between CD3G-deficient patients and healthy controls, the study compared T-cell receptor beta repertoires in sorted regulatory T cells, conventional CD4+ T cells and CD8+ T cells. Broad study findings and their caveats: Repertoires from patients had restricted unique TRB V-J pairs and skewed V and J gene usage, with the strongest effect in regulatory T cells. CD8+ T cells from patients showed a nonsignificant trend toward lower Shannon entropy than control CD8+ cells.

The germline V gene encodes CDR1 SEHNR and CDR2 FQNEAQ (reference sequence). Cut back by 5 bases and 2 bases, the V and J ends lie 8 bases apart. Measured from the cysteine to the phenylalanine, the CDR3 is 13 residues long. The sequence is cut down to CDR3 DNA, 39 bases in frame from base 1. Evidence of autoimmunity was found in all CD3G-deficient patients, and more severe autoimmunity was observed in two of the patients. At testing, patients were between 2 and 39 years old and showed lower naive and higher memory CD4+ and CD8+ T-cell proportions. Five to seven individuals with CD3G deficiency were included in the patient group. An international network of physicians across the United States, Europe and Asia provided the patient samples and clinical data. Peripheral blood mononuclear cells were isolated by Ficoll density separation. CD3+ CD8+ CD4- T cells were isolated on a FACSAria cell sorter. In the multiplex PCR, 52 forward TRBV primers and 13 reverse TRBJ primers were used, and assay-based and computational corrections were applied for amplification bias. Rearranged TRB loci were amplified from genomic DNA by multiplex PCR within the immunoSEQ assay. TRB amplicons were sequenced using an Illumina HiSeq platform. As for the original processing: Custom algorithms error-filtered the raw sequences and aligned them to reference gene sequences, after which the immunoSEQ online tools were used for analysis. The frequencies of productive and nonproductive TRB rearrangements were evaluated among unique sequences as well as among total sequences. For TRB CDR3 positions 6 and 7, hydrophobicity together with amino acid composition served as the basis for assessing self-reactivity potential. Group comparisons used t tests, Mann-Whitney tests or two-way ANOVA run in Prism software. TCRdb mirrors the immuneACCESS table, restricted to in-frame sequences. Some clones are absent from its copies; in checked studies, under half trace to an unresolved V gene, and the reason for the others is unknown. From that table come the V and J calls and clone size; the DNA was used to work out D and trimming. The sample includes about 20,000 clones, with roughly 93% observed a single time. In total, the top ten clones hold approximately 3.3% of the sample.

In the case of this clone: No cognate antigen has been identified for it. Base qualities are not recorded, but no much larger clone differs from it by a single base.

Sequencing was performed on CD8+ T cells sorted from blood. The chain joins TRBV7-9 to TRBJ2-3, with the D gene uncertain. This clonotype was sampled from a child aged 2-15 years with CD3G deficiency. The CDR3 reads as follows: CASSPSATDTQYF. The nucleotide sequence is given as TGTGCCAGCAGCCCCTCAGCCACAGATACGCAGTATTTT.